This T cell receptor (beta chain) was retrieved from a study of cytomegalovirus exposure and HLA in healthy donors. The study's findings and limits: Presence/absence results assume similar sequencing depth per donor, which may not hold. Previously analyzed data showed that most TCR beta V segments were productive at a frequency of about 90% or about 30%.

With regard to this clone: Antigen unknown.

Germline CDR1 is MDHEN and CDR2 is SYDVKM. The CDR3 runs to 13 residues. The V end lost 2 bases, the J end lost 7 bases, and 11 bases lay between the germline ends. Vbeta (60) and Jbeta (13) primers were used in the PCR. Repertoires were generated with immunoSEQ multiplex PCR, while TCRdb's copy carries only in-frame clones and drops some. The sample lists roughly 150,000 clones; more than 75% were seen once. This sequence was found in a woman aged 40 to 50 in good health and CMV-seronegative. Sequenced input: PBMCs. This chain links TRBV28 with TRBJ2-5; D is undetermined. Here the CDR3 reads CASSLGSPGTQYF. The CDR3 DNA sequence: TGTGCCAGCAGTTTAGGGTCCCCGGGGACCCAGTACTTC.